The 19 T cell receptor beta chains listed next were all sequenced from one sample in a study of blood T cell repertoires in COVID-19. Clones were sequenced by immunoSEQ multiplex PCR, and TCRdb holds only the in-frame ones, with some missing. Found here are more than 350,000 clones, around 92% of them singletons; the top ten hold around 3%. Sequencing was performed on peripheral blood. These receptors were obtained from a woman aged 30 to 39 with COVID-19, enrolled during active disease.

The chain recombines TRBV28 with TRBJ1-1; D is perhaps TRBD1 (6 bases). The length of the CDR3 is 20 residues. V was pared by 3 bases and J by 1 base, with 27 bases between. Germline values: CDR1 MDHEN, CDR2 SYDVKM. The CDR3 spells CASSFPENSDSPSSNTEAFF. DNA of the CDR3: TGTGCCAGCAGTTTCCCTGAAAATTCGGACAGCCCCAGTTCGAACACTGAAGCTTTCTTT.

V is TRBV11-2 and J is TRBJ2-7; D is possibly TRBD1 (6 bases). CDR3 length equals 15 residues. CDR1 is SGHAT and CDR2 is FQNNGV in the germline V gene. With 0 bases removed from V and 3 bases from J, the gap between germline ends came to 12 bases. CDR3 sequence reads: CASSLDGRGYYEQYF. CDR3 in DNA: TGTGCCAGCAGCTTAGATGGCAGGGGTTACTACGAGCAGTACTTC. Full variable domain (remainder filled in from reference TRBV11-2 and TRBJ2-7): EAGVAQSPRYKIIEKRQSVAFWCNPISGHATLYWYQQILGQGPKLLIQFQNNGVVDDSQLPKDRFSAERLKGVDSTLKIQPAKLEDSAVYLCASSLDGRGYYEQYFGPGTRLTVT.

This chain links TRBV5-1 with TRBJ1-1; TRBD1 might be the D (5 bases). This CDR3 region has 14 residues. Trimming took 3 bases from V and 6 from J, leaving 15 bases between them. Germline-derived CDR1 and CDR2 are SGHRS and YFSETQ. The CDR3 DNA reads TGCGCCAGCAGCTGGGCGGGGGGAAGGGCTGAAGCTTTCTTT. Protein sequence: CASSWAGGRAEAFF.

V and J are TRBV6-5 and TRBJ1-2; 7 positions match TRBD1. Germline V gene sequence: CDR1 MNHEY, CDR2 SVGAGI. The V gene end was trimmed by 7 bases and the J gene end by 4 bases; junction bases not matched to a gene: 9. CDR3 length equals 14 residues. The CDR3 bases are TGTGCCAGCACAGACAGGGAAGCGGGCTATGGCTACACCTTC. This translates into CASTDREAGYGYTF.

This clone has more than one count but fewer than ten. The chain is built from TRBV20-1 and TRBJ2-5, with 11 bases identical to TRBD2. The CDR3 spans 13 residues. Per germline, CDR1 DFQATT and CDR2 SNEGSKA (reference sequence). The trim removed 3 bases at V and 3 bases at J, leaving 0 bases unmatched. As DNA, the CDR3 is TGCAGTGCTAGTAGCGGGAGGGAAGAGACCCAGTACTTC. It yields the protein CSASSGREETQYF.

The CDR3 nucleotides are TGTGCCAGCAGCCAAGATGGCAGGGGTGAGAACGAGCAGTACTTC. Its protein is CASSQDGRGENEQYF. The V gene is TRBV4-2, the J gene TRBJ2-7, with a tentative D call TRBD1 (6 bases). Per the germline V gene, CDR1 is LGHNA and CDR2 is YNFKEQ. Trimming pared 0 bases from V and 5 bases from J, leaving 14 bases between. The length of the CDR3 is 15 residues.

J is TRBJ1-3 and V is TRBV30; D is ambiguous. The germline gives CDR1 GTSNPN, CDR2 SVGIG (reference sequence). V was clipped by 4 bases and J by 2 bases, with 9 bases between them. The CDR3 length is 13 residues. In DNA form, the CDR3 reads TGTGCCTGGACCGACGGGGCTGGAAACACCATATATTTT. This encodes CAWTDGAGNTIYF. The full variable domain, with the rest looked up from reference TRBV30 and TRBJ1-3, is SQTIHQWPATLVQPVGSPLSLECTVEGTSNPNLYWYRQAAGRGLQLLFYSVGIGQISSEVPQNLSASRPQDRQFILSSKKLLLSDSGFYLCAWTDGAGNTIYFGEGSWLTVV.

This clone was seen at least ten times. The rearrangement uses TRBV7-2 and TRBJ1-5; D uncertain. Trimming pared 2 bases from V and 0 bases from J, leaving 11 bases between. Germline CDR1 reads SGHTA; CDR2 reads FQGNSA. This CDR3 spans 16 amino acids. CDR3 bases: TGTGCCAGCAGCTTAAGGCGGGGAGATAGCAATCAGCCCCAGCATTTT. This gives the protein CASSLRRGDSNQPQHF.

The chain links TRBV28 to TRBJ2-5, with 11 bases that match TRBD2. Germline-derived CDR1 and CDR2 are MDHEN and SYDVKM. The CDR3 totals 16 residues. V lost 6 bases and J lost 1; bases outside the gene matches: 7. For the CDR3, the DNA is TGTGCCAGCAGCCTGCTAGCGGGGGGTTCCCAAGAGACCCAGTACTTC. It translates to CASSLLAGGSQETQYF.

This clone was picked up a small number of times. The chain carries TRBV4-1 and TRBJ2-1, with 8 nucleotides matching TRBD2. Per germline, CDR1 MGHRA and CDR2 YSYEKL. J was trimmed by 4 bases and V by 3 bases; bases with no gene match: 5. The CDR3 is 15 amino acids. Here the CDR3 reads CASSQREDLYNEQFF. The CDR3 coding sequence is TGCGCCAGCAGCCAGCGGGAGGACCTGTACAATGAGCAGTTCTTC.

V usage is TRBV6-5 and J usage is TRBJ2-1, with 7 bases identical to TRBD2. CDR1 is MNHEY and CDR2 is SVGAGI in the germline V gene. V was clipped by 2 bases and J by 2 bases; unmatched bases: 3. CDR3 length equals 15 residues. CDR3 bases: TGTGCCAGCAGTTACGTCAGCGGGGCCTACAATGAGCAGTTCTTC. Its translation is CASSYVSGAYNEQFF.

The V gene is TRBV6-6, the J gene TRBJ2-3; TRBD2 matches at 11 bases. After removal of 6 bases from V and 0 bases from J, the junction contained 20 bases not matched to a gene. CDR1 is MNHNY, CDR2 SVGAGI, per germline (reference sequence). CDR3 length: 21 amino acids. This CDR3 is CASSHRGRGASGGTSTDTQYF. The CDR3 DNA reads TGTGCCAGCAGCCACAGGGGGCGCGGGGCTAGCGGGGGGACAAGCACAGATACGCAGTATTTT.

The rearrangement links TRBV27 to TRBJ1-2; a possible D gene is TRBD1 (6 bases). Germline V CDR1 and CDR2: MNHEY, SMNVEV (reference sequence). The CDR3 is made up of 14 amino acids. The ends were cut back, 5 bases at V and 8 bases at J, with 18 bases in the middle. CDR3 sequence reads: CASSPRGARDGYTF. The CDR3 DNA follows: TGTGCCAGCAGTCCACGGGGGGCCCGGGACGGCTACACCTTC.

V usage is TRBV7-9 and J usage is TRBJ1-4; 10 bases map to TRBD1. The CDR3 length is 14 residues. Trimming removed 5 bases from V and 7 bases from J; junction bases left unmatched: 4. Germline CDR1 reads SEHNR; CDR2 reads FQNEAQ (reference sequence). The CDR3 loop is CASSTTGGGEKLFF. CDR3 DNA sequence: TGTGCCAGCAGCACGACAGGGGGCGGTGAAAAACTGTTTTTT.

CDR3 in amino acids: CASSLTGVRTDTQYF. Here the CDR3 DNA reads TGCGCCAGCAGCTTAACCGGGGTCCGCACAGATACGCAGTATTTT. This sequence joins TRBV5-1 and TRBJ2-3; TRBD2 is a possible D gene (5 bases). Germline CDR1 reads SGHRS; CDR2 reads YFSETQ. Trimming cost V 2 bases and J 1 base, with 11 bases left between them. This CDR3 comprises 15 residues. The full variable domain, rest sourced from reference TRBV5-1 and TRBJ2-3, is KAGVTQTPRYLIKTRGQQVTLSCSPISGHRSVSWYQQTPGQGLQFLFEYFSETQRNKGNFPGRFSGRQFSNSRSEMNVSTLELGDSALYLCASSLTGVRTDTQYFGPGTRLTVL.

The chain is built from TRBV4-3 and TRBJ1-2; D possibly corresponds to TRBD1 (6 bases). V gave up 4 bases and J gave up 6 bases, with 18 bases separating them. This CDR3 is built from 15 residues. The germline gives CDR1 LGHNA, CDR2 YSLEER. The CDR3 DNA is TGCGCCAGCAGCCGAGGGGAGACAGGTATCGATGGCTACACCTTC. This sequence encodes CASSRGETGIDGYTF.

This sequence joins TRBV24-1 and TRBJ2-3, with D possibly matching TRBD2 (6 bases). V lost 4 bases to trimming and J lost 6 bases, with 10 bases between them. CDR3 size: 13 residues. Germline V gene data show CDR1 as KGHDR and CDR2 as SFDVKD. The CDR3 DNA reads as TGTGCCACCAGTGAGGCAGGGACTGATACGCAGTATTTT. Residues: CATSEAGTDTQYF.

The chain employs TRBV28 and TRBJ1-2; 9 nucleotides align to TRBD1. The CDR3 is 14 amino acids. The germline CDR1 and CDR2 sequences are MDHEN and SYDVKM. V was clipped by 4 bases and J by 7 bases; unmatched bases: 7. The CDR3 DNA reads as TGTGCCAGCAGTTCCGGACAGGGGATCAGTGGCTACACCTTC. This gives the protein CASSSGQGISGYTF.

The V call is TRBV6-2 or TRBV6-3, the J call TRBJ2-5, with 9 bases matching TRBD2. The germline CDR1 and CDR2 sequences are MNHEY and SVGEGT. V gave up 5 bases and J gave up 6 bases; unmatched junction bases: 13. The CDR3 totals 16 residues. Written as DNA, the CDR3 is TGTGCCAGCAGTGGGAACCTAATGGGACTAGCAAAGACCCAGTACTTC. This codes for CASSGNLMGLAKTQYF.